The 27 T cell receptor beta chains in this list originate from one sample, sequenced in a study of T cell responses to AZD1222 COVID-19 vaccine (dated by TCRdb to the early 2020s). The library was built by means of the immunoSEQ multiplex PCR assay. Drawn from immuneACCESS, this table holds only the in-frame rearrangements with V and J called that TCRdb kept. Clones are partly lost; checked studies trace under half to an unresolved V gene and leave the rest unexplained. The sample has almost 70,000 clones on record, about 80% of them singletons. The ten largest clonotypes hold around an eighth of the sample. Explained via the paper, the time point label denotes: about 28 days (+/-7) after the second vaccine dose. Sequenced here: peripheral blood, sampled 28 days after the second AZD1222 dose. The receptors originated from an adult who received the AZD1222 COVID-19 vaccine.

This clone has more than one count but fewer than ten. The chain couples TRBV12-3 or TRBV12-4 to TRBJ1-2; 11 positions match TRBD1. V trimming: 6 bases; J trimming: 7 bases; junction bases outside the gene matches: 4. The CDR3 is 13 amino acids. The CDR3 spells CASSWTGGSGYTF. CDR3 nucleotides: TGTGCCAGCAGCTGGACAGGGGGCAGTGGCTACACCTTC.

The gene calls are TRBV5-1 and TRBJ1-2; TRBD1 matches 7 bases. Unmatched junction bases numbered 7, after V lost 3 bases and J lost 8 bases. The CDR3 contains 13 residues. Germline V gene sequence: CDR1 SGHRS, CDR2 YFSETQ. CDR3 nucleotide sequence: TGCGCCAGCAGCTCTACAGGGGCGGGCGGCTACACCTTC. This encodes CASSSTGAGGYTF.

The count of this clone is one. J is TRBJ1-6 and V is TRBV30; D is undetermined. CDR3 length: 13 amino acids. Germline CDR1 reads GTSNPN; CDR2 reads SVGIG (reference sequence). V lost 2 bases and J 7 bases, leaving 9 bases between the germline ends. CDR3 DNA sequence: TGTGCCTGGAGTCTCCAGAGAAATTCACCCCTCCACTTT. It codes for CAWSLQRNSPLHF.

V usage is TRBV6-1 and J usage is TRBJ2-3; 11 bases agree with TRBD1. Trimming at V came to 1 base and at J to 2 bases, leaving 5 bases not matched to a gene. The length of the CDR3 is 17 residues. CDR1 and CDR2 from the germline V gene are MNHNS and SASEGT. The CDR3 DNA reads TGTGCCAGCAGTGAAGGTGGGACAGGGGGTTTCACAGATACGCAGTATTTT. Translated: CASSEGGTGGFTDTQYF.

This clone was observed a handful of times. The V gene is TRBV14, the J gene TRBJ2-5; TRBD1 agrees at 11 bases. CDR1 is SGHDN, CDR2 FVKESK, per germline. The CDR3 runs to 14 residues. V was clipped by 6 bases and J by 4 bases; unmatched bases: 4. The CDR3 bases are TGTGCCAGCAGGAGGACAGGGGGCCTAGAGACCCAGTACTTC. Translation gives CASRRTGGLETQYF. The full variable domain, its missing parts supplied by reference TRBV14 and TRBJ2-5, is EAGVTQFPSHSVIEKGQTVTLRCDPISGHDNLYWYRRVMGKEIKFLLHFVKESKQDESGMPNNRFLAERTGGTYSTLKVQPAELEDSGVYFCASRRTGGLETQYFGPGTRLLVL.

This clone was recorded a few times. The chain uses TRBV30 and TRBJ2-1; 8 bases align to TRBD2. The CDR3 is made up of 15 amino acids. V lost 1 base, J lost 8 bases, and 10 bases stayed unmatched. Looked up from germline, CDR1 is GTSNPN and CDR2 is SVGIG (reference sequence). The CDR3 DNA reads TGTGCCTGGAGTGGGCTAGGGACTAGAGTCGATGAGCAGTTCTTC. It yields the protein CAWSGLGTRVDEQFF.

The chain uses TRBV2 and TRBJ2-1, with unresolved D. This CDR3 is 12 amino acids long. V dropped 1 base and J dropped 9 bases, with 7 bases sitting between them. Germline CDR1 SNHLY, CDR2 FYNNEI. The CDR3 bases are TGTGCCAGCAGTGAAGAGGCGGTTGAGCAGTTCTTC. Translation: CASSEEAVEQFF. The variable domain in full, completed from reference TRBV2 and TRBJ2-1, reads EPEVTQTPSHQVTQMGQEVILRCVPISNHLYFYWYRQILGQKVEFLVSFYNNEISEKSEIFDDQFSVERPDGSNFTLKIRSTKLEDSAMYFCASSEEAVEQFFGPGTRLTVL.

The CDR3 nucleotides read TGTGCCAGCTCACTTACAGGGGGCGCGAAGGAAAAACTGTTTTTT. It translates to CASSLTGGAKEKLFF. The chain has TRBV18 and TRBJ1-4; 9 bases agree with TRBD1. Germline loops: CDR1 KGHSH, CDR2 LQKENI. The CDR3 totals 15 residues. Losses at the gene ends were 4 bases for V and 8 bases for J; bases not matched to a gene: 8.

This chain links TRBV6-5 with TRBJ2-3; the D is unclear. V lost 6 bases to trimming and J lost 4 bases, with 17 bases between them. Germline CDR1 reads MNHEY; CDR2 reads SVGAGI. The CDR3 has 15 residues. The CDR3 nucleotides are TGTGCCAGCAGCCCCGAAAGGGCGGCGGCAGATACGCAGTATTTT. Translating gives CASSPERAAADTQYF.

This chain connects TRBV9 to TRBJ1-4, with a weak D call TRBD1 (6 bases). Per germline, CDR1 SGDLS and CDR2 YYNGEE. V lost 0 bases and J lost 4, with 13 bases in between. The CDR3 contains 16 residues. CDR3 protein: CASSVGGAHGNEKLFF. CDR3 sequence (DNA): TGTGCCAGCAGCGTAGGGGGGGCGCACGGTAATGAAAAACTGTTTTTT.

The gene calls are TRBV19 and TRBJ2-7; 10 bases map to TRBD2. Germline V gene lookup returns CDR1 LNHDA and CDR2 SQIVND (reference sequence). The CDR3 consists of 18 residues. Losses at the gene ends were 5 bases for V and 7 bases for J; bases not matched to a gene: 20. This chain's CDR3 is CASSFHSSVAGGSGEQYF. The DNA for the CDR3 is TGTGCCAGTAGTTTCCACAGCTCGGTAGCGGGGGGCTCGGGGGAGCAGTACTTC.

This rearrangement joins TRBV5-4 to TRBJ2-5; TRBD1 might be the D (5 bases). This CDR3 comprises 15 residues. V lost 1 base and J 1 base, leaving 11 bases between the germline ends. The germline gives CDR1 SGHNT, CDR2 YYREEE (reference sequence). The CDR3 loop reads CASSLLVQVQETQYF. In DNA, the CDR3 is TGTGCCAGCAGCTTGTTGGTACAGGTCCAAGAGACCCAGTACTTC.

V usage is TRBV5-1 and J usage is TRBJ2-1; no firm D call. V lost 4 bases and J 0 bases, leaving 14 bases between the germline ends. Germline CDR1 reads SGHRS; CDR2 reads YFSETQ. The CDR3 is 16 residues long. CDR3 region: CASSRITVSSYNEQFF. CDR3 in DNA: TGCGCCAGCAGCCGTATCACGGTTAGCTCCTACAATGAGCAGTTCTTC.

The chain uses TRBV7-8 and TRBJ1-5; 7 bases match TRBD1. V gave up 0 bases and J gave up 5 bases; unmatched junction bases: 7. CDR3 size: 16 residues. In germline, CDR1 is SGHVS, CDR2 FQNEAQ. The CDR3 protein is CASSLASGGSYQPQHF. The CDR3 DNA follows: TGTGCCAGCAGCTTAGCGTCAGGGGGGAGCTATCAGCCCCAGCATTTT.

J is TRBJ1-4 and V is TRBV4-1, with TRBD1 matching 8 bases. CDR3 length: 15 amino acids. Germline V CDR1 and CDR2: MGHRA, YSYEKL. The V segment lost 4 bases and the J segment 7 bases; nucleotides outside the gene matches: 8. CDR3 residues: CASSPFGQGSEKLFF. As DNA, the CDR3 is TGCGCCAGCAGCCCCTTCGGACAGGGTAGTGAAAAACTGTTTTTT.

The gene calls are TRBV7-2 and TRBJ2-5, with 9 positions matching TRBD2. Germline CDR1 and CDR2: SGHTA and FQGNSA. CDR3 length: 14 residues. The J segment lost 2 bases and the V segment lost 4 bases, leaving 2 bases of the junction unmatched. CDR3 bases: TGTGCCAGCAGCTCCCTAGCGGGACAAGAGACCCAGTACTTC. It specifies CASSSLAGQETQYF.

The chain joins TRBV7-9 to TRBJ2-2, with D maybe TRBD2 (6 bases). This CDR3 has 14 residues. The V and J ends lost 5 bases and 7 bases respectively, with 14 bases between them. Germline V gene lookup returns CDR1 SEHNR and CDR2 FQNEAQ (reference sequence). The CDR3 spells CASSPGVDRGELFF. CDR3 bases: TGTGCCAGCAGCCCGGGGGTCGACCGCGGGGAGCTGTTTTTT.

V usage is TRBV3-1 (or the pseudogene TRBV3-2) and J usage is TRBJ2-7; a possible D gene is TRBD2 (7 bases). V was trimmed by 2 bases and J by 5 bases, leaving 16 bases between them. Germline V gives CDR1 LGHDT, CDR2 YNNKEL (reference sequence). The CDR3 is made up of 15 amino acids. The CDR3 reads CASSQFPGGPDEQYF. The CDR3 DNA sequence: TGTGCCAGCAGCCAATTCCCCGGGGGGCCGGACGAGCAGTACTTC.

This rearrangement joins TRBV3-1 (or the pseudogene TRBV3-2) to TRBJ1-5, with a weak D call TRBD1 (5 bases). Trimming took 4 bases from V and 7 from J, leaving 17 bases between them. Per the germline V gene, CDR1 is LGHDT and CDR2 is YNNKEL (reference sequence). The CDR3 is 15 amino acids. CDR3 DNA: TGTGCCAGCAGCCCATCGACCTCCGGGGCGCAGCCCCAGCATTTT. This encodes CASSPSTSGAQPQHF.

This clone appeared a few times. This chain joins TRBV7-2 and TRBJ1-2; 7 bases line up with TRBD1. The CDR3 has 15 amino acids. Germline CDR1 and CDR2: SGHTA and FQGNSA. Trimming at V came to 2 bases and at J to 4 bases, leaving 7 bases not matched to a gene. For the CDR3, the DNA is TGTGCCAGCAGCTTAACCCGACAGGGTAGCTATGGCTACACCTTC. Residues: CASSLTRQGSYGYTF.

The V and J genes are TRBV5-1 and TRBJ2-3, with TRBD1 identical over 8 bases. The CDR3 has 17 residues. The germline CDR1 and CDR2 sequences are SGHRS and YFSETQ. V trimming: 3 bases; J trimming: 6 bases; junction bases outside the gene matches: 15. The CDR3 protein is CASSSPPRTGRVDTQYF. For the CDR3, the DNA is TGCGCCAGCAGCTCCCCACCTAGGACAGGGCGTGTGGATACGCAGTATTTT.

In DNA, the CDR3 is TGCGCCAGCAGCTTGGGGTACTCTGGAAACACCATATATTTT. It is translated as CASSLGYSGNTIYF. The chain carries TRBV5-1 and TRBJ1-3; the D is unclear. CDR3 length: 14 amino acids. With 0 bases removed from V and 0 bases from J, the gap between germline ends came to 4 bases. Germline V lookup: CDR1 SGHRS, CDR2 YFSETQ. The whole variable domain, filled in from reference TRBV5-1 and TRBJ1-3, reads KAGVTQTPRYLIKTRGQQVTLSCSPISGHRSVSWYQQTPGQGLQFLFEYFSETQRNKGNFPGRFSGRQFSNSRSEMNVSTLELGDSALYLCASSLGYSGNTIYFGEGSWLTVV.

The V gene is TRBV13, the J gene TRBJ2-7; 10 positions agree with TRBD2. Trimming removed 5 bases from V and 3 bases from J; junction bases left unmatched: 19. This CDR3 is built from 19 residues. Germline loops: CDR1 PRHDT, CDR2 FYEKMQ (reference sequence). Here the CDR3 reads CASSGSLGSRTSGDYEQYF. Written as DNA, the CDR3 is TGTGCCAGCAGCGGGAGTTTGGGATCTAGGACTAGCGGAGACTACGAGCAGTACTTC.

This chain uses TRBV7-2 with TRBJ2-5; D might be TRBD1 (6 bases). The CDR3 totals 16 residues. Germline CDR1 SGHTA, CDR2 FQGNSA. V lost 5 bases to trimming and J lost 4 bases, with 20 bases between them. The CDR3 coding sequence is TGTGCCAGCAGCGAGGGGGTTTCGCAATCTTTAGAGACCCAGTACTTC. Its protein product is CASSEGVSQSLETQYF.

J is TRBJ1-1 and V is TRBV6-5; D call uncertain. V shed 5 bases and J shed 2 bases, with 9 bases lying between them. The length of the CDR3 is 13 residues. Germline CDR1 and CDR2: MNHEY and SVGAGI. The CDR3 DNA follows: TGTGCCAGCAGTAAGGTATTTAACACTGAAGCTTTCTTT. Translated: CASSKVFNTEAFF.

This chain uses TRBV30 with TRBJ1-2; the D is unclear. The length of the CDR3 is 11 residues. The germline gives CDR1 GTSNPN, CDR2 SVGIG (reference sequence). Trimming took 8 bases from V and 3 from J, leaving 10 bases between them. CDR3 DNA sequence: TGTGCCCTATTCCTTTACTATGGCTACACCTTC. Translation gives CALFLYYGYTF.

The CDR3 DNA follows: TGTGCCAGCAGCGTAGGAGCAGGAGTCCAAGAGACCCAGTACTTC. Translated, it gives CASSVGAGVQETQYF. J is TRBJ2-5 and V is TRBV9, with D hard to call. The length of the CDR3 is 15 residues. CDR1 is SGDLS and CDR2 is YYNGEE in the germline V gene. The V gene lost 0 bases and the J gene lost 1 base, with 10 bases spanning the gap.